These 7 T cell receptor beta chains were sequenced from one sample in a study of PD-L1 blockade in urothelial cancer. TCRdb's table, derived via immunoSEQ multiplex PCR, lists solely in-frame clones and lacks some. The sample consists of around 27,000 clones, 80% of them appearing once. Sample: PBMCs, taken around atezolizumab (anti-PD-L1) treatment. Receptor source: a man between 45 and 60 years old with urothelial cancer.

The chain links TRBV18 to TRBJ1-3; a possible D gene is TRBD1 (6 bases). Germline values: CDR1 KGHSH, CDR2 LQKENI. Trimming left V 6 bases short and J 3 bases short, with 9 bases between. CDR3 length equals 13 residues. This chain's CDR3 is CASSLQGGNTIYF. DNA of the CDR3: TGTGCCAGCTCTCTACAGGGTGGAAACACCATATATTTT.

The chain joins TRBV6-1 to TRBJ2-7; 9 nucleotides agree with TRBD1. V lost 7 bases and J lost 3; bases outside the gene matches: 7. CDR1 is MNHNS and CDR2 is SASEGT in the germline V gene. The CDR3 has 14 amino acids. CDR3 sequence reads: CASNPGQGLYEQYF. The DNA for the CDR3 is TGTGCCAGCAACCCGGGACAGGGCCTCTACGAGCAGTACTTC.

This clone was seen a few times. The chain employs TRBV5-8 and TRBJ2-1; D gene ambiguous. The CDR3 spans 16 residues. The V end lost 4 bases, the J end lost 6 bases, and 20 bases lay between the germline ends. Germline CDR1 SGHTS, CDR2 YDEGEE. CDR3 coding DNA: TGTGCCAGCAGCCGTGGTTCTAACTCTAGAGGCAATGAGCAGTTCTTC. It translates to CASSRGSNSRGNEQFF.

This clone has a handful of counts. The chain is built from TRBV7-2 and TRBJ1-3, with a possible D match to TRBD1 (5 bases). V was pared by 8 bases and J by 4 bases, with 12 bases between. This CDR3 spans 13 amino acids. Germline values: CDR1 SGHTA, CDR2 FQGNSA. The CDR3 region is CASHQGVGNTIYF. CDR3 nucleotide sequence: TGTGCCAGCCATCAGGGCGTGGGAAACACCATATATTTT.

CDR3 bases: TGTGCCAGCAGACGGAAGGTGAGGACGGGACTAGTTTTCTACGAGCAGTACTTC. This sequence encodes CASRRKVRTGLVFYEQYF. This rearrangement joins TRBV13 to TRBJ2-7; 8 nucleotides line up with TRBD2. Germline V CDR1 and CDR2: PRHDT, FYEKMQ (reference sequence). V dropped 6 bases and J dropped 3; count of bases not matched to a gene: 19. The length of the CDR3 is 18 residues.

The rearrangement uses TRBV10-1 and TRBJ1-1; the D gene is possibly TRBD1 (6 bases). This CDR3 has 13 amino acids. The V end lost 6 bases, the J end lost 3 bases, and 11 bases lay between the germline ends. Looked up from germline, CDR1 is WNHNN and CDR2 is SYGVQD (reference sequence). The CDR3 sequence is CASSEGTYTEAFF. In DNA, the CDR3 is TGCGCCAGCAGCGAAGGGACATACACTGAAGCTTTCTTT.

V gene TRBV7-6 combines with J gene TRBJ2-2; 9 bases match TRBD2. The CDR3 totals 14 residues. V shed 8 bases and J 2 bases; nucleotides not matched to a gene: 3. Germline CDR1 SGHVS, CDR2 FNYEAQ. CDR3 bases: TGTGCCAGCCAGCGGGAGGTAAACACCGGGGAGCTGTTTTTT. Translated, it gives CASQREVNTGELFF.